This T cell receptor beta chain is drawn from a study of blood T cells in healthy people across ages. Across the study: The template switching approach captured approximately one barcoded beta molecule for every two T cells.

Notes on the study in general: Researchers judged that diversity estimates from one million T cells fell short of true values.

Using a J-beta primer mix together with a sample-barcoded 5' primer, a second PCR was run for roughly 7 to 11 cycles. A single record per CDR3 protein comes from TCRdb applying MiXCR to the 5' RACE reads. The sample holds fewer than 800,000 distinct CDR3 sequences; approximately 49% are singletons and the top ten take roughly 30%. For this clonotype: Antigen: not known.

There are 15 residues in the CDR3. With 4 bases removed from V and 1 base from J, the gap between germline ends came to 16 bases. Germline V lookup: CDR1 SQVTM, CDR2 ANQGSEA. Source material: blood. The source of this sequence is a woman aged 60-75 years in good health. The chain carries TRBV29-1 and TRBJ1-1, with D perhaps matching TRBD1 (6 bases). CDR3 amino acids: CSVGPTGYGNTEAFF. The CDR3, as DNA: TGCAGCGTTGGACCAACAGGGTATGGGAACACTGAAGCTTTCTTT.